The TCR beta chain described here comes from a study of T cell repertoires in cytomegalovirus infection. In regard to this clonotype: Its target is unknown.

CDR3 length equals 15 residues. V was trimmed by 1 base and J by 4 bases, leaving 16 bases between them. The germline gives CDR1 DFQATT, CDR2 SNEGSKA (reference sequence). From the reads, TCRdb called clonotypes with MiXCR, one entry per CDR3 protein. The sample holds approximately 140,000 distinct CDR3 sequences, under 30% seen once. Findings of the study overall: The study found HLA-C-restricted CMV-specific TCR beta clonotypes dominating the ex vivo response.

Sequenced input: PBMCs, sequenced either directly or after in vitro stimulation (not recorded which). V usage is TRBV20-1 and J usage is TRBJ1-2; a possible D gene is TRBD1 (6 bases). The sequence was collected from a human donor in good health (CMV status not recorded). Some clones in this sample may be carry-over from other donors' samples. CDR3 nucleotides: TGCAGTGCTAGAGTCGAGGGGGGGCGCGTCTATGGCTACACCTTC. It is translated as CSARVEGGRVYGYTF.